Here is one T cell receptor (beta chain) with its context. Germline-derived CDR1 and CDR2 are SGHTS and YDEGEE. Trimming removed 4 bases from V and 0 bases from J; junction bases left unmatched: 6. The CDR3 length is 17 residues. These data are taken from a study of T cell responses to AZD1222 COVID-19 vaccine. Sequencing was performed with immunoSEQ multiplex PCR; in TCRdb, only in-frame clones are kept and a portion is missing. The sample includes 150,000 to 200,000 clones, 90% to 95% of them seen just once. V usage is TRBV5-8 and J usage is TRBJ1-4; 10 bases map to TRBD1. The clonotype was recovered from an adult in good health. The input for sequencing was peripheral blood, taken on day 0 of AZD1222 vaccination. Here the CDR3 DNA reads TGTGCCAGCAGCCTGACAGGGGGCGTTTCAACTAATGAAAAACTGTTTTTT. It specifies CASSLTGGVSTNEKLFF.